This entry lists 29 T cell receptor beta chains sequenced from one sample in a study of early T cells in non-severe SARS-CoV-2 infection. A single record per CDR3 protein comes from TCRdb applying MiXCR to the 5' RACE reads. The sample has approximately 32,000 distinct CDR3 sequences, 5.8% seen once. The sequenced sample was whole blood. The receptors stem from an adult who was a healthcare worker with PCR-confirmed SARS-CoV-2 infection or an uninfected control (not recorded which).

Many counts were recorded for this clonotype. CDR3 protein: CASTGSALGDTQYF. CDR3 nucleotides: TGTGCCAGCACCGGAAGTGCTTTAGGGGATACGCAGTATTTT. This sequence joins TRBV7-9 and TRBJ2-3; D not resolved. With 7 bases removed from V and 6 bases from J, the gap between germline ends came to 17 bases. CDR1 SEHNR and CDR2 FQNEAQ come from the germline V gene (reference sequence). The CDR3 extends over 14 amino acids.

A few counts support this clonotype. The rearrangement uses TRBV20-1 and TRBJ2-5; no clear D. Between the trimmed V and J ends, which lost 4 bases and 2 bases, there was a span of 8 bases. The CDR3 contains 12 residues. Germline CDR1 is DFQATT and CDR2 is SNEGSKA (reference sequence). CDR3 sequence (DNA): TGCAGTGCTATCGAGATACAAGAGACCCAGTACTTC. Its protein product is CSAIEIQETQYF.

This clonotype has at least ten counts. This rearrangement joins TRBV4-3 to TRBJ1-4; maybe TRBD1 (6 bases). Germline CDR1 reads LGHNA; CDR2 reads YSLEER. Trimming removed 2 bases from V and 10 bases from J, with 20 bases in between. The CDR3 length is 16 residues. CDR3 amino acids: CASSQNTGSGKGKLFF. DNA of the CDR3: TGCGCCAGCAGCCAAAATACAGGGTCCGGGAAGGGAAAACTGTTTTTT.

J is TRBJ2-7 and V is TRBV27, with 7 nucleotides matching TRBD1. V was clipped by 2 bases and J by 1 base; unmatched bases: 8. Germline-derived CDR1 and CDR2 are MNHEY and SMNVEV (reference sequence). CDR3 size: 16 residues. This chain's CDR3 is CASSLNQGVRSYEQYF. The CDR3 DNA sequence: TGTGCCAGCAGTTTAAATCAGGGGGTAAGATCCTACGAGCAGTACTTC.

The rearrangement joins TRBV5-1 to TRBJ1-2; 7 positions agree with TRBD1. Looked up from germline, CDR1 is SGHRS and CDR2 is YFSETQ. Trimming took 5 bases from V and 0 from J; bases not matched to a gene: 7. The CDR3 extends over 15 amino acids. The CDR3 here is CASRRAQGANYGYTF. The CDR3 region has the DNA TGCGCCAGCAGACGCGCTCAGGGGGCTAACTATGGCTACACCTTC. The whole variable domain, filled in from reference TRBV5-1 and TRBJ1-2, reads KAGVTQTPRYLIKTRGQQVTLSCSPISGHRSVSWYQQTPGQGLQFLFEYFSETQRNKGNFPGRFSGRQFSNSRSEMNVSTLELGDSALYLCASRRAQGANYGYTFGSGTRLTVV.

This clonotype was counted ten times or more. V is TRBV27 and J is TRBJ2-7, with D possibly being TRBD2 (6 bases). The germline V gene encodes CDR1 MNHEY and CDR2 SMNVEV (reference sequence). V lost 5 bases, J lost 5 bases, and 19 bases lay in between. This CDR3 region has 15 residues. CDR3 in DNA: TGTGCCAGCAGTACCCGAACTCCTCGGAGGGACGAGCAGTACTTC. Its protein product is CASSTRTPRRDEQYF.

The gene calls are TRBV29-1 and TRBJ1-1; a weak D match, TRBD1 (5 bases). This CDR3 contains 13 residues. Looked up from germline, CDR1 is SQVTM and CDR2 is ANQGSEA. V was pared by 1 base and J by 3 bases, with 9 bases between. The CDR3: CSVEADSYTEAFF. CDR3 DNA sequence: TGCAGCGTTGAAGCTGACAGCTACACTGAAGCTTTCTTT. The full variable domain, completed using reference TRBV29-1 and TRBJ1-1, is SAVISQKPSRDICQRGTSLTIQCQVDSQVTMMFWYRQQPGQSLTLIATANQGSEATYESGFVIDKFPISRPNLTFSTLTVSNMSPEDSSIYLCSVEADSYTEAFFGQGTRLTVV.

The chain employs TRBV10-3 and TRBJ2-7; possible D gene TRBD1, 6 bases. V lost 4 bases to trimming and J lost 7 bases, with 14 bases between them. The CDR3 runs 13 residues. Germline-derived CDR1 and CDR2 are ENHRY and SYGVKD. In DNA form, the CDR3 reads TGTGCCATCAGTGCCGGAACAGGGCGGGAGCAGTACTTC. Amino acids: CAISAGTGREQYF.

At least ten counts were recorded for this clonotype. V is TRBV20-1 and J is TRBJ2-7, with 9 bases lining up with TRBD2. Germline CDR1 is DFQATT and CDR2 is SNEGSKA (reference sequence). This CDR3 has 14 residues. Losses at the gene ends were 2 bases for V and 6 bases for J; bases not matched to a gene: 8. Here the CDR3 reads CSARLAGVTTEQYF. Here the CDR3 DNA reads TGCAGTGCTAGATTAGCGGGAGTAACCACCGAGCAGTACTTC.

The table lists this clonotype with many counts. The chain combines TRBV15 with TRBJ2-5; unclear D gene. Trimming removed 4 bases at V and 3 bases at J, with 12 bases between. This CDR3 has 14 amino acids. Germline V gene sequence: CDR1 LNHNV, CDR2 YYDKDF (reference sequence). CDR3 region: CATSMADQKETQYF. For the CDR3, the DNA is TGTGCCACCAGCATGGCAGATCAGAAAGAGACCCAGTACTTC.

This clonotype has ten or more counts. The V and J genes are TRBV9 and TRBJ2-1, with D maybe TRBD2 (5 bases). V lost 5 bases to trimming and J lost 4 bases, with 16 bases between them. Germline V CDR1 and CDR2: SGDLS, YYNGEE. The CDR3 loop spans 15 amino acids. CDR3 DNA: TGTGCCAGCAGTCCATCCGCGGGCCTGTACAATGAGCAGTTCTTC. Its protein is CASSPSAGLYNEQFF. Full variable domain (rest looked up from reference TRBV9 and TRBJ2-1): DSGVTQTPKHLITATGQRVTLRCSPRSGDLSVYWYQQSLDQGLQFLIQYYNGEERAKGNILERFSAQQFPDLHSELNLSSLELGDSALYFCASSPSAGLYNEQFFGPGTRLTVL.

This clonotype was counted a single time. A much bigger clone sits one base away, suggesting this may be a read error. The CDR3 DNA reads TGTGCCAGCAGTCCCGACAACTCCTACGAGCAGTACTTC. Protein: CASSPDNSYEQYF. This chain joins TRBV12-3 or TRBV12-4 and TRBJ2-7; the D is unclear. CDR3 length: 13 amino acids. V gave up 5 bases and J gave up 0 bases, with 8 bases separating them.

This chain connects TRBV7-9 to TRBJ2-7, with D perhaps TRBD2 (6 bases). Germline CDR1 and CDR2: SEHNR and FQNEAQ (reference sequence). The V gene lost 4 bases and the J gene lost 3 bases, with 19 bases spanning the gap. The CDR3 contains 16 residues. In DNA form, the CDR3 reads TGTGCCAGCAGCTCCGGAAGAGGGGAGGCAAGCTACGAGCAGTACTTC. This translates into CASSSGRGEASYEQYF. The variable domain in full, with the rest retrieved from reference TRBV7-9 and TRBJ2-7, is DTGVSQNPRHKITKRGQNVTFRCDPISEHNRLYWYRQTLGQGPEFLTYFQNEAQLEKSRLLSDRFSAERPKGSFSTLEIQRTEQGDSAMYLCASSSGRGEASYEQYFGPGTRLTVT.

The V call is TRBV5-1, the J call TRBJ2-3; D is possibly TRBD2 (5 bases). With 1 base removed from V and 5 bases from J, the gap between germline ends came to 11 bases. The length of the CDR3 is 14 residues. In germline, CDR1 is SGHRS, CDR2 YFSETQ. CDR3 amino acids: CASSLRPRVDTQYF. In DNA, the CDR3 is TGCGCCAGCAGCTTGAGGCCGCGGGTAGATACGCAGTATTTT.

This clonotype was counted only a few times. The chain combines TRBV10-3 with TRBJ2-1; 10 nucleotides match TRBD1. With V trimmed by 7 bases and J by 4 bases, 4 bases remained unmatched. The CDR3 runs 14 residues. Per the germline V gene, CDR1 is ENHRY and CDR2 is SYGVKD. CDR3 protein: CAITPGQGYNEQFF. DNA of the CDR3: TGTGCCATCACCCCGGGACAGGGGTACAATGAGCAGTTCTTC.

The chain employs TRBV5-1 and TRBJ1-4; 9 bases align to TRBD1. Germline loops: CDR1 SGHRS, CDR2 YFSETQ. J was trimmed by 6 bases and V by 1 base; bases with no gene match: 4. The CDR3 has 15 amino acids. CDR3: CASSLTGGIDEKLFF. The DNA of the CDR3 is TGCGCCAGCAGCTTGACAGGGGGCATTGATGAAAAACTGTTTTTT. The variable domain in full, completed from reference TRBV5-1 and TRBJ1-4, reads KAGVTQTPRYLIKTRGQQVTLSCSPISGHRSVSWYQQTPGQGLQFLFEYFSETQRNKGNFPGRFSGRQFSNSRSEMNVSTLELGDSALYLCASSLTGGIDEKLFFGSGTQLSVL.

This clonotype was observed many times. The CDR3 protein is CASSLGLRVYEQYF. CDR3 bases: TGCGCCAGCAGCTTGGGCCTCAGGGTCTACGAGCAGTACTTC. This chain joins TRBV5-1 and TRBJ2-7; tentatively, D is TRBD1 (5 bases). Trimming cost V 0 bases and J 3 bases, with 10 bases left between them. Germline V gives CDR1 SGHRS, CDR2 YFSETQ. The CDR3 loop spans 14 amino acids.

This clonotype was recorded many times. The chain has TRBV12-3 or TRBV12-4 and TRBJ1-1; possibly TRBD1 for D (5 bases). This CDR3 is built from 14 residues. The V and J ends lost 7 bases and 5 bases respectively, with 17 bases between them. The CDR3: CASNQEAKGTEAFF. As DNA, the CDR3 is TGTGCCAGCAACCAGGAGGCTAAGGGGACTGAAGCTTTCTTT.

This clonotype was counted many times. The rearrangement links TRBV27 to TRBJ2-7, with TRBD1 matching over 9 bases. This CDR3 region has 16 residues. V was pared by 6 bases and J by 2 bases, with 11 bases of the junction left unmatched. Germline V gives CDR1 MNHEY, CDR2 SMNVEV (reference sequence). CDR3 nucleotide sequence: TGTGCCAGCAGCCGCGAAGGAACAGGGGGCCCCTACGAGCAGTACTTC. Amino acids: CASSREGTGGPYEQYF.

V usage is TRBV6-6 and J usage is TRBJ2-3; possibly TRBD1 or TRBD2 for D (5 bases each). Trimming stripped 7 bases from V and 5 bases from J, with 16 bases between. The germline V gene has CDR1 MNHNY and CDR2 SVGAGI (reference sequence). CDR3 length: 14 amino acids. The chain's CDR3 is CASTKDGAEDTQYF. The CDR3 DNA reads TGTGCCAGCACCAAGGACGGGGCTGAAGATACGCAGTATTTT.

This clonotype was observed many times. The chain has TRBV12-5 and TRBJ1-2; a weak D match, TRBD1 (5 bases). Germline CDR1 reads LGHNT; CDR2 reads FRNRAP. V lost 4 bases, J lost 7 bases, and 16 bases lay in between. The CDR3 covers 14 residues. In DNA form, the CDR3 reads TGTGCTAGTGGTTCATTCAGGGAGGGCTTTGGCTACACCTTC. This gives the protein CASGSFREGFGYTF.

In its sample, this clonotype was seen many times. The V gene is TRBV11-2, the J gene TRBJ1-1; 7 bases agree with TRBD1. V lost 5 bases, J lost 2 bases, and 8 bases stayed unmatched. Germline CDR1 reads SGHAT; CDR2 reads FQNNGV. CDR3 size: 15 residues. CDR3 in amino acids: CASSRATGQNTEAFF. The CDR3 DNA sequence: TGTGCCAGCAGCCGGGCGACAGGGCAAAACACTGAAGCTTTCTTT.

This clonotype was counted at least ten times. This chain uses TRBV7-6 with TRBJ1-1, with D unresolved. This CDR3 region has 14 residues. CDR1 is SGHVS, CDR2 FNYEAQ, per germline. Trimming pared 2 bases from V and 4 bases from J, leaving 11 bases between. The chain's CDR3 is CASSLNRGSTEAFF. DNA of the CDR3: TGTGCCAGCAGCTTAAACAGAGGGAGCACTGAAGCTTTCTTT.

This clonotype was counted ten times or more. The genes are TRBV20-1 and TRBJ2-3; the match to TRBD1 covers 8 bases. Losses at the gene ends were 5 bases for V and 3 bases for J; bases not matched to a gene: 10. Germline CDR1 is DFQATT and CDR2 is SNEGSKA (reference sequence). The CDR3 is 15 amino acids. CDR3 loop: CSARTGQGRTDTQYF. The CDR3 nucleotides read TGCAGTGCTCGTACTGGACAGGGCCGGACAGATACGCAGTATTTT.

V and J are TRBV7-9 and TRBJ2-7; no clear D gene. Trimming pared 2 bases from V and 4 bases from J, leaving 9 bases between. The CDR3 totals 13 residues. Germline V gene lookup returns CDR1 SEHNR and CDR2 FQNEAQ (reference sequence). The DNA for the CDR3 is TGTGCCAGCAGCTTATCGGACCCATACGAGCAGTACTTC. This codes for CASSLSDPYEQYF. The entire variable domain, with the rest obtained from reference TRBV7-9 and TRBJ2-7, is as follows: DTGVSQNPRHKITKRGQNVTFRCDPISEHNRLYWYRQTLGQGPEFLTYFQNEAQLEKSRLLSDRFSAERPKGSFSTLEIQRTEQGDSAMYLCASSLSDPYEQYFGPGTRLTVT.

This chain connects TRBV24-1 to TRBJ2-5; TRBD1 might be the D (5 bases). CDR3 length: 16 residues. Germline loops: CDR1 KGHDR, CDR2 SFDVKD. Trimming took off 7 bases at V and 1 base at J, with 18 bases between the two ends. CDR3 protein: CATSDRLQDPQETQYF. The CDR3 nucleotides are TGTGCCACCAGCGATCGGTTACAGGACCCCCAAGAGACCCAGTACTTC.

There are many counts of this clonotype. This chain's CDR3 is CASSPDIPTGGDTQYF. The CDR3 nucleotides read TGTGCCAGCAGTCCCGATATTCCGACAGGCGGAGATACGCAGTATTTT. V is TRBV6-5 and J is TRBJ2-3; D may be TRBD1 (6 bases). The CDR3 spans 16 residues. Germline-derived CDR1 and CDR2 are MNHEY and SVGAGI. Trimming took 5 bases from V and 5 from J, leaving 20 bases between them.

This clonotype was detected only a few times. The rearrangement links TRBV29-1 to TRBJ2-3; 9 bases fit TRBD1. This CDR3 has 14 residues. V dropped 4 bases and J dropped 3; count of bases not matched to a gene: 5. Per germline, CDR1 SQVTM and CDR2 ANQGSEA. CDR3 protein: CSVGSDRGTDTQYF. CDR3 sequence (DNA): TGCAGCGTTGGCTCGGACAGGGGAACAGATACGCAGTATTTT.

This clonotype was observed at least ten times. The V and J genes are TRBV30 and TRBJ1-2; a possible D gene is TRBD1 (5 bases). The V gene's germline CDR1 is GTSNPN and CDR2 SVGIG (reference sequence). The CDR3 is made up of 14 amino acids. The V end lost 2 bases, the J end lost 4 bases, and 14 bases lay between the germline ends. The CDR3 loop reads CAWSLSGTFYGYTF. CDR3 coding DNA: TGTGCCTGGAGTTTATCAGGGACGTTCTATGGCTACACCTTC.